The T cell receptor beta chain under discussion was sequenced for a study of PD-L1 blockade in urothelial cancer listed by TCRdb under 2017. As for the study more broadly: Therapy was started in the mid-2010s for all patients, and atezolizumab 1,200 mg was administered intravenously every 3 weeks. About 90% of the roughly 29 patients were identified as males with urothelial cancer of bladder origin, and a prior smoking history was reported by 18 of 29 patients. Patients had an ECOG performance status of 0 or 1 and had received between 0 and 3 prior chemotherapy regimens. Blood samples were analyzed at two time points: 3 weeks after treatment start (second dose) and 6 weeks after treatment start. Blood samples gave median yields of approximately 130,000 T cells and around 88,000 unique TCRs, along with a median clonality of around 0.08. An exploratory multi-omic analysis was conducted of the somatic, immune and clinical correlates of response to PD-L1 blockade with atezolizumab in urothelial cancer. Pretreatment tumor samples and matched peripheral blood, collected serially before and after atezolizumab treatment, underwent TCR sequencing. Durable clinical benefit meant progression-free survival longer than 6 months, and TCR features were also tested against progression-free and overall survival. In the same patients, pretreatment tumors underwent whole exome sequencing and RNA sequencing in addition to TCR sequencing. Durable clinical benefit was achieved by nine patients but not by the remaining 20. Pretreatment blood TCR-seq was available for about 30 patients, at least one posttreatment blood collection was obtained for around 24 patients, and tumor TCR-seq was available for around 24 patients. The investigation overall reported the following: Because the sample size was small (n = 29) and many of the analyses were exploratory, the results are meant to be hypothesis-generating. A pretreatment peripheral blood TCR clonality below the median was linked to improved progression-free and overall survival. Among patients with durable benefit, tumor-associated TCR clones showed greater expansion in peripheral blood 3 weeks after treatment started (n ≈ 23, p = 0.022).

From the cysteine up to the phenylalanine, the CDR3 has a length of 14 residues. Only the CDR3 portion is preserved as DNA: 42 bases, with reading frame beginning at the first base. The germline V gene sets CDR1 to KGHSH and CDR2 to LQKENI. The germline ends are 10 bases apart after V is trimmed by 3 bases and J by 4 bases. This specimen's time point label, interpreted: pretreatment peripheral blood. A total of roughly 31 patients with locally advanced or metastatic urothelial carcinoma, treated at Memorial Sloan Kettering on a trial protocol, made up the cohort. Peripheral blood mononuclear cells were collected from each patient pretreatment and during treatment, giving between 1 and 8 total time points per patient. The Qiagen DNeasy Blood extraction kit was used to purify genomic DNA from total PBMCs and from tumor samples. PBMCs were collected pretreatment and during treatment, and were isolated and stored as previously described.

Regarding this clone: It has no known antigen specificity. Base qualities were left out, and no much larger clone turns up one base away.

Synthetic TCR analog templates were spiked into each PCR so that absolute template abundance could be estimated from read counts. The immunoSEQ assay was used to amplify TCRbeta CDR3 regions from genomic DNA with bias-controlled V and J gene primers. Rearranged TCRbeta segments were sequenced at approximately 20X coverage. As for the original processing: Sequencing errors were corrected by clustering and CDR3s were annotated against IMGT to assign V, D and J genes. Downstream analyses used only productive TCRbeta rearrangements and left out out-of-frame or stop-codon sequences. To compute clonality, Shannon entropy was normalized by the log of the number of unique productive sequences and then subtracted from one. Clones differing between time points or between blood and tumor were identified by Fisher's exact test with Benjamini-Hochberg correction at adjusted p below 0.01. TCRdb obtained this table from immuneACCESS and retained in-frame rearrangements with V and J assigned. These tables miss some clones; where compared with another copy, unresolved V genes account for less than half of the shortfall, and the remainder is unexplained. The V and J calls and clone size are taken from that table; D and trimming were inferred from the DNA. This sample lists fewer than 60,000 clones; approximately 85% were detected once. 15% to 17% of the sample is in the top ten clones.

The sequence links TRBV18 to TRBJ1-5, with the D gene too uncertain to name. Sequenced material: PBMCs, taken around atezolizumab (anti-PD-L1) treatment. The receptor's source is a man in his 70s with urothelial cancer. CDR3 protein: CASSPVDGNQPQHF. In nucleotides, the sequence is TGTGCCAGCTCACCGGTCGACGGGAATCAGCCCCAGCATTTT. Full variable domain (CDR3 extended with the reference TRBV18 and TRBJ1-5 proteins): NAGVMQNPRHLVRRRGQEARLRCSPMKGHSHVYWYRQLPEEGLKFMVYLQKENIIDESGMPKERFSAEFPKEGPSILRIQQVVRGDSAAYFCASSPVDGNQPQHFGDGTRLSIL.